The present TCR beta chain was sequenced within a study of blood T cell repertoires in COVID-19. Generated by immunoSEQ multiplex PCR, the TCRdb table keeps only in-frame clones and is missing some. Among under 350,000 clones listed, about 86% were seen once. Germline CDR1 reads SEHNR; CDR2 reads FQNEAQ (reference sequence). Trimming took off 5 bases at V and 5 bases at J, with 16 bases between the two ends. CDR3 length equals 15 residues. The chain uses TRBV7-9 and TRBJ2-1, with D maybe TRBD2 (6 bases). Sequencing was performed on peripheral blood. This sequence was found in a man between 18 and 29 years old with active or convalescent COVID-19. CDR3 loop: CASSPGGRVNNEQFF. In DNA, the CDR3 is TGTGCCAGCAGCCCCGGGGGACGGGTGAACAATGAGCAGTTCTTC.